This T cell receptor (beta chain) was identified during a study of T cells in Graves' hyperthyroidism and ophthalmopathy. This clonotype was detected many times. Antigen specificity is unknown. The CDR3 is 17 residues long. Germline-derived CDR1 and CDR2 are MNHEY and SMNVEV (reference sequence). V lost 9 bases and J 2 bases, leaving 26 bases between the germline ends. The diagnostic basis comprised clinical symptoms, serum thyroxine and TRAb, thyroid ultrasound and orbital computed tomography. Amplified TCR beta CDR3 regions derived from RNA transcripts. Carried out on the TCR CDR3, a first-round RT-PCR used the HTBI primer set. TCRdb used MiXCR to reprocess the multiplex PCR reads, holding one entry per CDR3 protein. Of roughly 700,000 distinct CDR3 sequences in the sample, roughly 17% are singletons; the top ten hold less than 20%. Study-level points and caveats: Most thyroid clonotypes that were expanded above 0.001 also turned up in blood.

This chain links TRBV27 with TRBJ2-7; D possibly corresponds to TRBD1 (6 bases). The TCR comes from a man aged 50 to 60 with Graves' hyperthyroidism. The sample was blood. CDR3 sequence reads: CASRPDRTGPYPYEQYF. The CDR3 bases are TGTGCCAGTCGACCGGACCGAACAGGGCCCTACCCCTACGAGCAGTACTTC.